A selection of T cell receptor beta chains follows, all from one sample in a study of cytomegalovirus exposure and HLA in healthy donors. Measured with immunoSEQ multiplex PCR; TCRdb has only the in-frame clones, and not every one. The sample yields 150,000 to 200,000 clones, around three quarters seen once. The sequencing sample was made of PBMCs. The receptors stem from a woman aged 40-49 years in good health and CMV-seronegative. Both conserved end residues are trimmed from each CDR3. Part of the rows lack a size; the others show once, few, many or a class for expanded clones.

>TRBJ2-7|.|TRBV4-1
ASSQDRGSYEQY
>TRBJ2-1|.|TRBV6-1
ASTRLAGGVDEQF
>TRBJ1-5|.|TRBV18
ASSTDRDQPQH
>TRBJ2-1|.|TRBV29-1
SAYSNEQF
>TRBJ1-5|.|TRBV30
AWSSPNRVLARPQH
>TRBJ2-3|.|TRBV19
ASSTGGTLGTQY
>TRBJ1-4|.|TRBV30
AWSGTRRNEKLF
>TRBJ1-1|.|TRBV19
ASSTKTGGPNTEAF
>TRBJ1-1|few|TRBV6-5
ANPPGAF
>TRBJ2-7|.|TRBV11-3
ASSLTDLSEQY
>TRBJ2-3|once|TRBV11-3
ASSSGMGTSGRAETDTQY
>TRBJ1-1|once|TRBV5-8
ASSPGTAEAF
>TRBJ2-5|few|TRBV2
ASSVGRSQETQY
>TRBJ1-1|few|TRBV7-9
ASLRGTGMINTEAF
>TRBJ2-7|.|TRBV28
ASSSDRAKFEQY
>TRBJ2-5|.|TRBV5-8
ASSLGTGEWETQY
>TRBJ1-2|once|TRBV30
ALPPGNYGYT
>TRBJ1-1|.|TRBV30
AWTQGGLLNTEAF
>TRBJ1-5|.|TRBV19
ASSPGVNQPQH
>TRBJ2-1|few|TRBV30
AWDFSYNEQF
>TRBJ2-7|.|TRBV7-8
ASSFRGPGQGADEQY
>TRBJ2-1|.|TRBV18
ASSPLGGGDEQF
>TRBJ2-2|.|TRBV5-1
ASRSGGLVAGELF
>TRBJ1-5|few|TRBV19
ASSTQGNQPQH
>TRBJ2-1|few|TRBV5-1
ASSLFPGQNNEQF
>TRBJ2-5|.|TRBV11-2
ASTMTGRKETQY
>TRBJ1-3|.|TRBV11-3
ASSGSSGNTIY
>TRBJ1-2|.|TRBV19
ASTSDRSYGYT
>TRBJ1-2|.|TRBV5-1
ASSVTGGSGYT
>TRBJ2-2|.|TRBV7-7
ASSLESGRGTGELF
>TRBJ1-3|.|TRBV5-1
ASSLAGQGARGHRNTIY
>TRBJ2-5|few|TRBV9
ASSVREETQY
>TRBJ1-5|once|TRBV19
ASSPPGGGEPQH
>TRBJ2-4|.|TRBV28
ASSPPAGGGKNIQY
>TRBJ1-1|.|TRBV6-1
ASSRTGDMNTEAF
>TRBJ1-2|.|TRBV10-3
AISKGQGAHGYT
>TRBJ2-5|.|TRBV11-2
ASSYSGNGQETQY
>TRBJ1-4|.|TRBV5-1
ASSTTGTVASGEI
>TRBJ2-3|few|TRBV6-1
ASSAAGGGDTQY
>TRBJ2-7|.|TRBV5-4
ASRPRTGNHEQY
>TRBJ2-4|.|TRBV5-1
ASSLVGGADIQY
>TRBJ1-2|.|TRBV30
AWSVATGSGYT
>TRBJ1-5|.|TRBV19
ASSIEPGDQPQH
>TRBJ2-7|.|TRBV7-9
ASSLAGVTYEQY